Each of the 28 T cell receptor beta chains below was sequenced from the same sample in a study of T cell changes during pregnancy in multiple sclerosis. Clones were sequenced by immunoSEQ multiplex PCR, and TCRdb holds only the in-frame ones, with some missing. Of approximately 100,000 clones listed, roughly 92% are singletons. The sample in question was peripheral blood, obtained after pregnancy. All receptors derive from a female donor with multiple sclerosis, enrolled in a pregnancy study.

This chain connects TRBV18 to TRBJ1-4, with D perhaps TRBD1 (5 bases). Per the germline V gene, CDR1 is KGHSH and CDR2 is LQKENI. Deletions cut 3 bases from V and 8 bases from J, with 19 bases between. The CDR3 spans 16 residues. In DNA form, the CDR3 reads TGTGCCAGCTCACCGATGCCCGGGGGTTCGGGCGAAAAACTGTTTTTT. Translation gives CASSPMPGGSGEKLFF.

This rearrangement joins TRBV5-1 to TRBJ2-7; TRBD2 matches 7 bases. V lost 0 bases, J lost 2 bases, and 8 bases stayed unmatched. Germline CDR1 SGHRS, CDR2 YFSETQ. This CDR3 contains 16 residues. The CDR3 region is CASSLAREGPTYEQYF. For the CDR3, the DNA is TGCGCCAGCAGCTTGGCCAGGGAGGGGCCCACCTACGAGCAGTACTTC.

This clone was counted once. V is TRBV27 and J is TRBJ2-1; 9 bases are shared with TRBD2. The CDR3 has 16 amino acids. J was trimmed by 4 bases and V by 4 bases; bases with no gene match: 8. The germline gives CDR1 MNHEY, CDR2 SMNVEV (reference sequence). In DNA, the CDR3 is TGTGCCAGCAGTTCCCTGACTAGCGGCCAATACAATGAGCAGTTCTTC. The encoded protein is CASSSLTSGQYNEQFF.

This clone is a singleton in its sample. V gene TRBV5-1 combines with J gene TRBJ1-5, with no clear D. V lost 0 bases to trimming and J lost 8 bases, with 12 bases between them. Germline V gives CDR1 SGHRS, CDR2 YFSETQ. The CDR3 is made up of 14 amino acids. This CDR3 is CASSLVPSSEPQHF. Written as DNA, the CDR3 is TGCGCCAGCAGCTTGGTGCCCTCGTCAGAGCCCCAGCATTTT. Complete variable domain (other parts from reference TRBV5-1 and TRBJ1-5): KAGVTQTPRYLIKTRGQQVTLSCSPISGHRSVSWYQQTPGQGLQFLFEYFSETQRNKGNFPGRFSGRQFSNSRSEMNVSTLELGDSALYLCASSLVPSSEPQHFGDGTRLSIL.

The chain links TRBV11-2 to TRBJ2-7, with D maybe TRBD1 (5 bases). The CDR3 loop spans 14 amino acids. Germline CDR1 and CDR2: SGHAT and FQNNGV. V lost 2 bases, J lost 3 bases, and 11 bases lay in between. DNA for the CDR3: TGTGCCAGCAGCTTACGGGTGCAGGGCTACGAGCAGTACTTC. The encoded protein is CASSLRVQGYEQYF.

The chain uses TRBV7-3 and TRBJ1-1, with D unresolved. CDR1 is SGHTA, CDR2 FQGTGA, per germline. The CDR3 extends over 15 amino acids. V lost 5 bases, J lost 1 base, and 14 bases lay in between. CDR3 nucleotides: TGTGCCAGCAGCCCAAGAGGTGGCCCGAACACTGAAGCTTTCTTT. Its protein is CASSPRGGPNTEAFF.

The chain couples TRBV7-2 to TRBJ2-3; unclear D gene. With 2 bases removed from V and 3 bases from J, the gap between germline ends came to 9 bases. Germline CDR1 reads SGHTA; CDR2 reads FQGNSA. The CDR3 totals 14 residues. The chain's CDR3 is CASSLSQATDTQYF. The CDR3 DNA follows: TGTGCCAGCAGCTTAAGTCAGGCAACAGATACGCAGTATTTT. Based on the CDR3 plus reference TRBV7-2 and TRBJ2-3, the full variable domain is GAGVSQSPSNKVTEKGKDVELRCDPISGHTALYWYRQSLGQGLEFLIYFQGNSAPDKSGLPSDRFSAERTGGSVSTLTIQRTQQEDSAVYLCASSLSQATDTQYFGPGTRLTVL.

The chain joins TRBV25-1 to TRBJ2-3; 11 nucleotides line up with TRBD2. CDR1 and CDR2 (germline): MGHDK, SYGVNS. With 1 base clipped from V and 0 bases from J, the junction kept 3 bases outside the gene matches. CDR3 length: 17 residues. The CDR3, as DNA: TGTGCCAGCAGTGAATCGAGACTAGCGGGGAGCACAGATACGCAGTATTTT. Protein product: CASSESRLAGSTDTQYF.

This chain connects TRBV5-5 to TRBJ1-2; 10 nucleotides align to TRBD1. V was clipped by 4 bases and J by 4 bases; unmatched bases: 4. The CDR3 sequence is 14 residues long. Germline CDR1 SGHKS, CDR2 YYEKEE (reference sequence). Here the CDR3 reads CASSRQGASYGYTF. CDR3 bases: TGTGCCAGCAGCCGACAGGGGGCGAGCTATGGCTACACCTTC. The full variable domain, rest sourced from reference TRBV5-5 and TRBJ1-2, is DAGVTQSPTHLIKTRGQQVTLRCSPISGHKSVSWYQQVLGQGPQFIFQYYEKEERGRGNFPDRFSARQFPNYSSELNVNALLLGDSALYLCASSRQGASYGYTFGSGTRLTVV.

This chain joins TRBV27 and TRBJ2-5, with TRBD2 as a possible D gene (5 bases). The J call could be wrong; TRBJ2-7 is a better fit for the DNA end. Germline V gives CDR1 MNHEY, CDR2 SMNVEV (reference sequence). CDR3 length equals 15 residues. CDR3 amino acids: CASSGSTGVPHEQYF. The CDR3 nucleotides read TGTGCCAGCAGTGGTTCGACCGGGGTCCCCCACGAGCAGTACTTC.

V gene TRBV10-3 combines with J gene TRBJ2-7; D possibly corresponds to TRBD2 (5 bases). Looked up from germline, CDR1 is ENHRY and CDR2 is SYGVKD. This CDR3 spans 12 amino acids. V was shortened by 10 bases and J by 4 bases, with 14 bases between the two germline ends. As DNA, the CDR3 is TGTGCCAACGGGATCGACCCGTACGAGCAGTACTTC. It specifies CANGIDPYEQYF.

This chain joins TRBV6-5 and TRBJ1-1; 9 bases line up with TRBD1. J lost 6 bases, V lost 2 bases, and 4 bases had no gene match. Per the germline V gene, CDR1 is MNHEY and CDR2 is SVGAGI. CDR3 length: 14 residues. CDR3 in amino acids: CASSYRGQGSEAFF. The CDR3 DNA follows: TGTGCCAGCAGTTACAGGGGACAGGGCTCTGAAGCTTTCTTT.

The chain employs TRBV6-6 and TRBJ2-5; D is uncertain. Germline assignment: CDR1 MNHNY and CDR2 SVGAGI (reference sequence). The CDR3 runs 14 residues. V was shortened by 5 bases and J by 10 bases, with 20 bases between the two germline ends. The CDR3 loop reads CASSPPDWKKGQYF. In nucleotides, the CDR3 is TGTGCCAGCAGTCCCCCCGACTGGAAGAAAGGCCAGTACTTC.

This chain uses TRBV7-2 with TRBJ1-1; D might be TRBD1 (5 bases). Trimming took off 5 bases at V and 1 base at J, with 8 bases between the two ends. The CDR3 length is 13 residues. Germline V lookup: CDR1 SGHTA, CDR2 FQGNSA. CDR3 loop: CASSTTENTEAFF. For the CDR3, the DNA is TGTGCCAGCAGCACGACAGAGAACACTGAAGCTTTCTTT.

This clone came up once. The chain joins TRBV29-1 to TRBJ2-1; 8 positions agree with TRBD2. The trim removed 6 bases at V and 7 bases at J, leaving 5 bases unmatched. The CDR3 extends over 12 amino acids. In germline, CDR1 is SQVTM, CDR2 ANQGSEA. The CDR3 DNA reads as TGCAGCGTGGGGGAGCGGGAGAATGAGCAGTTCTTC. Protein sequence: CSVGERENEQFF.

There are a few counts of this clone. This chain links TRBV18 with TRBJ1-2, with a tentative D call TRBD1 (5 bases). This CDR3 is built from 14 residues. V lost 3 bases and J 5 bases, leaving 13 bases between the germline ends. Germline V CDR1 and CDR2: KGHSH, LQKENI. The CDR3 region has the DNA TGTGCCAGCTCACCCGGCAGGGAAAATTATGGCTACACCTTC. Protein product: CASSPGRENYGYTF.

The rearrangement uses TRBV7-2 and TRBJ2-2; weak D call: TRBD1 (6 bases). In germline, CDR1 is SGHTA, CDR2 FQGNSA. This CDR3 spans 16 amino acids. V was trimmed by 7 bases and J by 0 bases, leaving 15 bases between them. CDR3 DNA: TGTGCCAGCAACCGTCAGGGGTCCTCGAACACCGGGGAGCTGTTTTTT. Protein product: CASNRQGSSNTGELFF.

The chain couples TRBV11-2 to TRBJ2-3, with D uncertain. Germline lookup yields CDR1 SGHAT and CDR2 FQNNGV. Trimming removed 1 base from V and 0 bases from J, with 11 bases in between. The CDR3 has 16 residues. The CDR3 loop reads CASSLGRSTSTDTQYF. CDR3 sequence (DNA): TGTGCCAGCAGCTTAGGCAGGTCCACTAGCACAGATACGCAGTATTTT.

The J gene is TRBJ2-1, the V gene TRBV11-3; 11 bases are a match to TRBD2. The CDR3 is 17 residues long. In germline, CDR1 is SGHNT, CDR2 YENEEA. The junction had 6 bases not matched to a gene; V was cut back by 1 base and J by 4 bases. CDR3 DNA sequence: TGTGCCAGCAGCTTAGGGACTAGCGGGCTCTTTTACAATGAGCAGTTCTTC. It specifies CASSLGTSGLFYNEQFF. The whole variable domain, remainder taken from reference TRBV11-3 and TRBJ2-1, is EAGVVQSPRYKIIEKKQPVAFWCNPISGHNTLYWYLQNLGQGPELLIRYENEEAVDDSQLPKDRFSAERLKGVDSTLKIQPAELGDSAVYLCASSLGTSGLFYNEQFFGPGTRLTVL.

The rearrangement uses TRBV10-3 and TRBJ2-5; tentatively, D is TRBD2 (6 bases). This CDR3 contains 15 residues. Germline V gives CDR1 ENHRY, CDR2 SYGVKD. Between the trimmed V and J ends, which lost 4 bases and 2 bases, there was a span of 14 bases. DNA for the CDR3: TGTGCCATCAGTGGACACGGGACTTCTCAAGAGACCCAGTACTTC. This sequence encodes CAISGHGTSQETQYF.

The V gene is TRBV7-8, the J gene TRBJ1-5, with 9 bases aligning to TRBD1. The germline gives CDR1 SGHVS, CDR2 FQNEAQ. The CDR3 consists of 16 residues. V was pared by 4 bases and J by 1 base, with 5 bases of the junction left unmatched. In DNA form, the CDR3 reads TGTGCCAGCAGCTCACGGGACAGGGTGAGCAATCAGCCCCAGCATTTT. Its translation: CASSSRDRVSNQPQHF.

V is TRBV6-1 and J is TRBJ1-3; weak D call: TRBD1 (5 bases). The length of the CDR3 is 19 residues. V shed 1 base and J shed 4 bases, with 23 bases lying between them. Germline V gene lookup returns CDR1 MNHNS and CDR2 SASEGT. CDR3 residues: CASSEDPRGVVGSGNTIYF. In nucleotides, the CDR3 is TGTGCCAGCAGTGAAGATCCGCGGGGGGTCGTAGGCTCCGGAAACACCATATATTTT.

The chain joins TRBV28 to TRBJ2-3, with D hard to call. This CDR3 spans 15 amino acids. V was shortened by 6 bases and J by 2 bases, with 15 bases between the two germline ends. CDR1 is MDHEN and CDR2 is SYDVKM in the germline V gene. CDR3 sequence reads: CASRGTDGYTDTQYF. The CDR3 nucleotides are TGTGCCAGCAGGGGCACTGACGGATACACAGATACGCAGTATTTT.

The rearrangement uses TRBV11-2 and TRBJ2-1; TRBD2 agrees at 7 bases. This CDR3 has 14 residues. Germline assignment: CDR1 SGHAT and CDR2 FQNNGV. V was clipped by 5 bases and J by 9 bases; unmatched bases: 10. This chain's CDR3 is CASSETSVRGEQFF. CDR3 coding DNA: TGTGCCAGCAGCGAAACTAGCGTTCGCGGTGAGCAGTTCTTC.

Here the CDR3 DNA reads TGCGCCAGCAGCTGGGACCCAGGGACTAAACACAATGAGCAGTTCTTC. Translation gives CASSWDPGTKHNEQFF. V is TRBV5-1 and J is TRBJ2-1; 7 nucleotides align to TRBD2. Germline V lookup: CDR1 SGHRS, CDR2 YFSETQ. J was trimmed by 5 bases and V by 3 bases; bases with no gene match: 11. The CDR3 has 16 residues.

This chain uses TRBV2 with TRBJ2-3; 11 positions match TRBD1. Losses at the gene ends were 0 bases for V and 5 bases for J; bases not matched to a gene: 4. Germline CDR1 is SNHLY and CDR2 is FYNNEI. The CDR3 has 16 residues. In DNA, the CDR3 is TGTGCCAGCAGTGAAGCTAGGACAGGGGGCAGAGATACGCAGTATTTT. Translation gives CASSEARTGGRDTQYF.

V is TRBV2 and J is TRBJ1-1; 7 bases map to TRBD1. The germline V gene has CDR1 SNHLY and CDR2 FYNNEI. Germline trimming cut 7 bases from V and 3 bases from J; bases unmatched to any gene: 8. The CDR3 covers 14 residues. The CDR3 loop reads CASTIQGGDTEAFF. The DNA for the CDR3 is TGTGCCAGCACAATCCAGGGGGGAGACACTGAAGCTTTCTTT.

The chain is built from TRBV7-2 and TRBJ1-1; the match to TRBD1 covers 9 bases. The ends lost 5 bases at V and 4 bases at J; junction bases unmatched: 5. The germline V gene encodes CDR1 SGHTA and CDR2 FQGNSA. This CDR3 is 14 amino acids long. CDR3 residues: CASSPQGAGTEAFF. The DNA for the CDR3 is TGTGCCAGCAGCCCACAGGGGGCAGGCACTGAAGCTTTCTTT.